The 4 T cell receptor beta chains below all came from one sample that was sequenced in a study of T cell changes during pregnancy in multiple sclerosis. Using immunoSEQ multiplex PCR, the repertoire was profiled, and TCRdb retains in-frame clones only, with some absent. There are about 92,000 clones in the sample; about 92% occur only once, and 1.5% lies in the top ten. Sequences were derived from peripheral blood, sampled in the first trimester of pregnancy. These receptors were taken from a female donor with multiple sclerosis, enrolled in a pregnancy study.

The J gene is TRBJ2-7, the V gene TRBV13; TRBD1 matches at 9 bases. After removal of 4 bases from V and 0 bases from J, the junction contained 7 bases not matched to a gene. The CDR3 totals 16 residues. Germline CDR1 is PRHDT and CDR2 is FYEKMQ (reference sequence). The DNA of the CDR3 is TGTGCCAGCAGCTCTTTTGGGACAGGGAGCTCCTACGAGCAGTACTTC. Translating it yields CASSSFGTGSSYEQYF.

The genes are TRBV27 and TRBJ2-7; 10 positions match TRBD1. The germline gives CDR1 MNHEY, CDR2 SMNVEV (reference sequence). V was clipped by 6 bases and J by 0 bases; unmatched bases: 5. The CDR3 is 15 amino acids. The CDR3 region is CASRTGQGSSYEQYF. As DNA, the CDR3 is TGTGCCAGCAGGACGGGACAGGGGAGCTCCTACGAGCAGTACTTC.

V usage is TRBV4-2 and J usage is TRBJ2-2; no reliable D call. Germline CDR1 and CDR2: LGHNA and YNFKEQ. This CDR3 is built from 14 residues. V was pared by 4 bases and J by 0 bases, with 6 bases between. The DNA of the CDR3 is TGTGCCAGCAGCCGCGACACGAACACCGGGGAGCTGTTTTTT. This translates into CASSRDTNTGELFF.

The chain recombines TRBV10-3 with TRBJ1-1; no definite D call. Germline CDR1 is ENHRY and CDR2 is SYGVKD. The V gene lost 3 bases and the J gene lost 7 bases, with 6 bases spanning the gap. The CDR3 has 11 amino acids. CDR3 protein: CAISDRSEAFF. The CDR3 region has the DNA TGTGCCATCAGTGACCGGAGTGAAGCTTTCTTT.